Listed here is a single T cell receptor beta chain. Antigen unknown. This sample is drawn from a study of T cells after yellow fever vaccination. Study-wide context: Fractions low in cell number were prepared with SMART-Seq v4 Ultra Low Input.

The study, taken as a whole, reports: Boosting was followed by the reappearance of most primary-vaccination clones (just under 98% CD4, around 86% CD8).

One entry per CDR3 protein, called by TCRdb with MiXCR from the 5' RACE reads. The sample gives about 550,000 distinct CDR3 sequences, about 19% of which show up once; approximately 15% is in the top ten. This CDR3 has 15 amino acids. In germline, CDR1 is SEHNR, CDR2 FQNEAQ (reference sequence). Trimming removed 2 bases at V and 2 bases at J, with 10 bases between. Here the sequenced sample was PBMCs, taken 15 days after the yellow fever booster vaccination. The chain couples TRBV7-9 to TRBJ2-1; possibly TRBD2 for D (5 bases). This clonotype was sampled from a young man who received the YFV17D yellow fever vaccine. CDR3 sequence: CASSLSGKPYNEQFF. CDR3 coding DNA: TGTGCCAGCAGCTTATCGGGGAAACCCTACAATGAGCAGTTCTTC.